These 29 T cell receptor beta chains were all obtained from the same sample, sequenced in a study of shared clonotypes between healthy human individuals (dated by TCRdb to the early 2020s). The library was made by the immunoSEQ multiplex PCR assay. TCRdb re-hosts the immuneACCESS table, in-frame sequences only. Its copies lack some clones; in the studies checked, an unresolved V gene accounts for under half of them, and the cause for the rest is not known. This sample holds over 850,000 clones; around three quarters were observed only once. The ten top clones hold roughly 0.55% of the sample. The sample was memory CD4+ T cells from PBMCs. Sample cell subset or site, as interpreted from the label and publication: CD45RA-negative fraction. All receptors derive from a man aged 18 to 35 in good health. Some clones in this sample may be carry-over from other donors' samples.

At least ten counts were recorded for this clone. The chain uses TRBV5-1 and TRBJ2-3; D possibly corresponds to TRBD1 (6 bases). This CDR3 spans 14 amino acids. CDR1 SGHRS and CDR2 YFSETQ come from the germline V gene. V shed 3 bases and J shed 7 bases, with 15 bases lying between them. Here the CDR3 DNA reads TGCGCCAGCAGCTCTCGGGACAATCCCCATACGCAGTATTTT. Amino acids: CASSSRDNPHTQYF.

This rearrangement joins TRBV7-9 to TRBJ2-2; TRBD1 aligns across 9 bases. CDR3 length equals 14 residues. Trimming at V came to 5 bases and at J to 6 bases, leaving 4 bases not matched to a gene. Germline values: CDR1 SEHNR, CDR2 FQNEAQ (reference sequence). This chain's CDR3 is CASSGTGISGELFF. The CDR3 DNA follows: TGTGCCAGCAGCGGGACAGGGATCTCCGGGGAGCTGTTTTTT. Together with reference TRBV7-9 and TRBJ2-2, the CDR3 gives the full variable domain: DTGVSQNPRHKITKRGQNVTFRCDPISEHNRLYWYRQTLGQGPEFLTYFQNEAQLEKSRLLSDRFSAERPKGSFSTLEIQRTEQGDSAMYLCASSGTGISGELFFGEGSRLTVL.

The CDR3 nucleotides read TGTGCCAGCAGCTTCTCGGGAACTCGCACGGGGGATGAGCAGTTCTTC. Translated: CASSFSGTRTGDEQFF. The gene calls are TRBV11-3 and TRBJ2-1, with D maybe TRBD2 (6 bases). The CDR3 extends over 16 amino acids. The germline CDR1 and CDR2 sequences are SGHNT and YENEEA. The V end lost 3 bases, the J end lost 8 bases, and 20 bases lay between the germline ends. The full variable domain, in which reference TRBV11-3 and TRBJ2-1 provide the parts outside the CDR3, is EAGVVQSPRYKIIEKKQPVAFWCNPISGHNTLYWYLQNLGQGPELLIRYENEEAVDDSQLPKDRFSAERLKGVDSTLKIQPAELGDSAVYLCASSFSGTRTGDEQFFGPGTRLTVL.

This clone was counted ten times or more. This chain joins TRBV27 and TRBJ2-1, with 12 positions matching TRBD1. This CDR3 has 17 amino acids. V lost 10 bases to trimming and J lost 7 bases; unmatched junction nucleotides: 17. The germline gives CDR1 MNHEY, CDR2 SMNVEV (reference sequence). The CDR3 DNA sequence: TGTGCCACCTCCTTCCCCGGGACAGGGGGCGCTAGGAATGAGCAGTTCTTC. Encoded protein: CATSFPGTGGARNEQFF.

This chain uses TRBV30 with TRBJ1-5; the D is unclear. The CDR3 consists of 14 residues. V was shortened by 0 bases and J by 4 bases, with 10 bases between the two germline ends. Germline V CDR1 and CDR2: GTSNPN, SVGIG (reference sequence). DNA for the CDR3: TGTGCCTGGAGTGTAGCCAGTCAAAATCAGCCCCAGCATTTT. Amino acid sequence: CAWSVASQNQPQHF.

The table lists this clone with a few counts. The chain joins TRBV27 to TRBJ1-5; no clear D. The V end was cut by 4 bases, the J end by 1 base, with 8 bases between. This CDR3 has 14 amino acids. Germline V lookup: CDR1 MNHEY, CDR2 SMNVEV (reference sequence). The CDR3 region is CASSYGWSNQPQHF. CDR3 nucleotides: TGTGCCAGCAGTTATGGGTGGAGCAATCAGCCCCAGCATTTT.

In the case of this clone: A junction end diverges from the germline sequence, so it may reflect a read error. This chain uses TRBV7-2 with TRBJ2-3; 9 bases are a match to TRBD2. Germline loops: CDR1 SGHTA, CDR2 FQGNSA. The CDR3 spans 14 residues. CDR3 residues: CASSIGTSRDTQYF. CDR3 DNA sequence: TGTGCCAGCAGCATCGGGACTAGCAGAGATACGCAGTATTTT.

The CDR3, as DNA: TGTGCCAGCAGCTTAGGGCCAGTAGGGGGGGGAATAGGGCAGTTCTTC. This codes for CASSLGPVGGGIGQFF. The chain employs TRBV11-2 and TRBJ2-1; D might be TRBD2 (7 bases). The CDR3 runs to 16 residues. V was shortened by 1 base and J by 12 bases, with 22 bases between the two germline ends. The germline V gene encodes CDR1 SGHAT and CDR2 FQNNGV.

In this sample, this clone turned up many times. The chain carries TRBV2 and TRBJ2-7; D uncertain. The CDR3 totals 11 residues. V gave up 3 bases and J gave up 2 bases, with 2 bases separating them. Per germline, CDR1 SNHLY and CDR2 FYNNEI. CDR3 nucleotide sequence: TGTGCCAGCAGTGAGACCTACGAGCAGTACTTC. Translated: CASSETYEQYF.

This chain uses TRBV5-6 with TRBJ2-1, with TRBD2 identical over 7 bases. Germline V gene lookup returns CDR1 SGHDT and CDR2 YYEEEE. There are 15 residues in the CDR3. Trimming took 0 bases from V and 2 from J; bases not matched to a gene: 2. DNA of the CDR3: TGTGCCAGCAGCTTGGGGACTAGAGCCTACAATGAGCAGTTCTTC. Protein: CASSLGTRAYNEQFF. The variable domain in full, with the rest retrieved from reference TRBV5-6 and TRBJ2-1, is DAGVTQSPTHLIKTRGQQVTLRCSPKSGHDTVSWYQQALGQGPQFIFQYYEEEERQRGNFPDRFSGHQFPNYSSELNVNALLLGDSALYLCASSLGTRAYNEQFFGPGTRLTVL.

The rearrangement joins TRBV4-2 to TRBJ2-5, with TRBD1 identical over 8 bases. The CDR3 runs 14 residues. Germline values: CDR1 LGHNA, CDR2 YNFKEQ. V lost 4 bases, J lost 3 bases, and 4 bases stayed unmatched. CDR3 sequence (DNA): TGTGCCAGCAGCCCTCAGGGGGCCGAAGAGACCCAGTACTTC. Translated, it gives CASSPQGAEETQYF.

The gene calls are TRBV4-3 and TRBJ2-3; 7 nucleotides match TRBD1. Germline V gene sequence: CDR1 LGHNA, CDR2 YSLEER. The CDR3 has 15 residues. The trim removed 4 bases at V and 0 bases at J, leaving 4 bases unmatched. The CDR3 here is CASSRRQGSTDTQYF. The DNA of the CDR3 is TGCGCCAGCAGCCGGAGACAGGGAAGCACAGATACGCAGTATTTT.

The chain recombines TRBV18 with TRBJ1-2; the match to TRBD1 covers 7 bases. This CDR3 spans 17 amino acids. CDR1 is KGHSH, CDR2 LQKENI, per germline. V shed 3 bases, J shed 2 bases, and the junction held 12 bases outside the gene matches. The CDR3 reads CASSPVGTVDLNYGYTF. CDR3 coding DNA: TGTGCCAGCTCACCCGTCGGGACAGTAGATTTAAACTATGGCTACACCTTC.

The J gene is TRBJ2-5, the V gene TRBV7-8; D uncertain. V was trimmed by 4 bases and J by 11 bases, leaving 17 bases between them. There are 13 residues in the CDR3. Germline lookup yields CDR1 SGHVS and CDR2 FQNEAQ. CDR3 residues: CASSSGPLGEQYF. CDR3 DNA: TGTGCCAGCAGCTCCGGACCGCTCGGTGAGCAGTACTTC.

This chain links TRBV28 with TRBJ2-3; no firm D call. This CDR3 is 12 amino acids long. The V and J ends lost 6 bases and 2 bases respectively, with 6 bases between them. Per the germline V gene, CDR1 is MDHEN and CDR2 is SYDVKM. Written as DNA, the CDR3 is TGTGCCAGCAGCGACTCCACAGATACGCAGTATTTT. Amino acids: CASSDSTDTQYF.

The chain joins TRBV2 to TRBJ2-1, with D unclear. Germline lookup yields CDR1 SNHLY and CDR2 FYNNEI. The CDR3 runs 11 residues. V was shortened by 7 bases and J by 10 bases, with 11 bases between the two germline ends. The CDR3 loop reads CASTVGWEQFF. DNA of the CDR3: TGTGCCAGCACTGTTGGCTGGGAGCAGTTCTTC.

The J gene is TRBJ2-1, the V gene TRBV4-2; D possibly corresponds to TRBD1 (5 bases). There are 16 residues in the CDR3. V lost 3 bases, J lost 0 bases, and 12 bases lay in between. Germline CDR1 and CDR2: LGHNA and YNFKEQ. DNA of the CDR3: TGTGCCAGCAGCCAGGTTGACAGTAACTCCTACAATGAGCAGTTCTTC. Translating it yields CASSQVDSNSYNEQFF.

This clone was detected only once. This chain joins TRBV28 and TRBJ2-2; no reliable D call. The ends were cut back, 2 bases at V and 6 bases at J, with 7 bases in the middle. This CDR3 spans 13 amino acids. CDR1 is MDHEN, CDR2 SYDVKM, per germline. CDR3 residues: CASSLDMSGELFF. CDR3 DNA: TGTGCCAGCAGTTTAGATATGTCCGGGGAGCTGTTTTTT.

J is TRBJ2-7 and V is TRBV6-6; 10 nucleotides match TRBD2. This CDR3 comprises 14 residues. V shed 10 bases, J shed 1 base, and the junction held 7 bases outside the gene matches. Germline V gives CDR1 MNHNY, CDR2 SVGAGI (reference sequence). As DNA, the CDR3 is TGTGCCACTGGACTAGCGGCCGTTTCCTACGAGCAGTACTTC. Translation gives CATGLAAVSYEQYF.

This clone occurred once. This rearrangement joins TRBV19 to TRBJ2-5, with 7 bases matching TRBD1. CDR3 length equals 15 residues. V was pared by 5 bases and J by 2 bases, with 8 bases of the junction left unmatched. From germline, CDR1 is LNHDA and CDR2 SQIVND (reference sequence). Here the CDR3 DNA reads TGTGCCAGTAGTGACGGACAGGCGCATCAAGAGACCCAGTACTTC. This translates into CASSDGQAHQETQYF.

Notes on this clone: The same CDR3 arises from other DNA sequences in this sample as well. The chain uses TRBV19 and TRBJ1-5; D may be TRBD1 (6 bases). CDR1 is LNHDA, CDR2 SQIVND, per germline (reference sequence). The CDR3 has 14 residues. With 5 bases removed from V and 4 bases from J, the gap between germline ends came to 12 bases. The CDR3 DNA is TGTGCCAGTAGTCCCCAACAGGGTAATCAGCCCCAGCATTTT. This codes for CASSPQQGNQPQHF. The variable domain in full, with the rest retrieved from reference TRBV19 and TRBJ1-5, is DGGITQSPKYLFRKEGQNVTLSCEQNLNHDAMYWYRQDPGQGLRLIYYSQIVNDFQKGDIAEGYSVSREKKESFPLTVTSAQKNPTAFYLCASSPQQGNQPQHFGDGTRLSIL.

The chain couples TRBV7-9 to TRBJ2-1; D is unresolved. Germline-derived CDR1 and CDR2 are SEHNR and FQNEAQ (reference sequence). This CDR3 has 15 residues. V lost 5 bases and J 1 base, leaving 12 bases between the germline ends. The CDR3 bases are TGTGCCAGCAGCCCCATGGACCCTTCCTACAATGAGCAGTTCTTC. This translates into CASSPMDPSYNEQFF.

The chain has TRBV5-1 and TRBJ2-2; D is tentatively TRBD1 or TRBD2 (5 bases each). V dropped 4 bases and J dropped 0 bases, with 19 bases sitting between them. The CDR3 extends over 18 amino acids. Germline CDR1 is SGHRS and CDR2 is YFSETQ. The CDR3 is CASSPWGGTDTNTGELFF. The CDR3 coding sequence is TGCGCCAGCAGCCCATGGGGTGGGACGGACACGAACACCGGGGAGCTGTTTTTT.

A remark on this clone: Just one base apart from a much larger clone, this may be a read error. This specimen includes other DNA sequences encoding the same CDR3. The J gene is TRBJ2-5, the V gene TRBV29-1; D tentatively fits TRBD1 or TRBD2 (5 bases each). Trimming pared 4 bases from V and 5 bases from J, leaving 11 bases between. CDR1 SQVTM and CDR2 ANQGSEA come from the germline V gene. The length of the CDR3 is 12 residues. CDR3 DNA sequence: TGCAGCGTTGCTAGGGGCGGGGAGACCCAGTACTTC. It yields the protein CSVARGGETQYF.

The chain links TRBV7-3 to TRBJ2-6; TRBD1 agrees at 7 bases. The CDR3 totals 17 residues. From germline, CDR1 is SGHTA and CDR2 FQGTGA. V was pared by 4 bases and J by 0 bases, with 6 bases of the junction left unmatched. The CDR3 coding sequence is TGTGCCAGCAGCTCATTGGGACAGCGCTCTGGGGCCAACGTCCTGACTTTC. Protein: CASSSLGQRSGANVLTF.

Many counts were recorded for this clone. The chain couples TRBV4-1 to TRBJ2-5; D ambiguous. The V gene's germline CDR1 is MGHRA and CDR2 YSYEKL. V was shortened by 4 bases and J by 10 bases, with 16 bases between the two germline ends. The CDR3 extends over 13 amino acids. This CDR3 is CASSPLDPSIQYF. For the CDR3, the DNA is TGCGCCAGCAGCCCTCTCGATCCATCGATCCAGTACTTC.

This chain joins TRBV25-1 and TRBJ1-4; the D gene is possibly TRBD1 (6 bases). The V gene's germline CDR1 is MGHDK and CDR2 SYGVNS. CDR3 length: 15 residues. V gave up 3 bases and J gave up 1 base, with 9 bases separating them. CDR3 region: CASSEGALTNEKLFF. CDR3 DNA sequence: TGTGCCAGCAGTGAGGGGGCCCTAACTAATGAAAAACTGTTTTTT.

The chain combines TRBV18 with TRBJ1-3, with unresolved D. Germline CDR1 and CDR2: KGHSH and LQKENI. Trimming left V 0 bases short and J 2 bases short, with 8 bases between. The CDR3 covers 15 residues. The DNA of the CDR3 is TGTGCCAGCTCACCACCCCTCGGCCCTGGAAACACCATATATTTT. Protein sequence: CASSPPLGPGNTIYF.

This chain connects TRBV28 to TRBJ1-2; the match to TRBD1 covers 7 bases. This CDR3 has 14 residues. Germline-derived CDR1 and CDR2 are MDHEN and SYDVKM. The V segment lost 6 bases and the J segment 5 bases; nucleotides outside the gene matches: 9. DNA of the CDR3: TGTGCCAGCAGCGCCCGGGACAGCTTATATGGCTACACCTTC. The encoded protein is CASSARDSLYGYTF.